Listed below are T cell receptor beta chains from one sample, sequenced in a study of T cell changes during pregnancy in multiple sclerosis. Sequencing was performed with immunoSEQ multiplex PCR; in TCRdb, only in-frame clones are kept and a portion is missing. The table shows about 25,000 clones, with roughly 86% occurring only once. Specimen: CD4+ T cells from peripheral blood mononuclear cells, collected in the second trimester of pregnancy. The receptors derive from a female donor in good health, enrolled as a control in a pregnancy study. The CDR3 runs from the conserved cysteine through the conserved F or W. D genes are given only for firm matches. The size entry is marked missing in some rows and otherwise reads once, few, many or a size class.

cdr3_nt cdr3_aa cdr3_length clone_size j_call v_call d_call
TGTGCCAGCAGCGCTGCTAGCGGGGGGGCCGGGGGTACGCAGTATTTT CASSAASGGAGGTQYF 16 NA TRBJ2-3 TRBV9 TRBD2
TGTGCCAGCAGCCCACAGGGGGACCAGCCCCAGCATTTT CASSPQGDQPQHF 13 NA TRBJ1-5 TRBV7-9 TRBD1
TGCGCCAGCAGCGCCCGGGACAGGGCGGAAAAACTGTTTTTT CASSARDRAEKLFF 14 NA TRBJ1-4 TRBV5-1 TRBD1
TGTGCCAGCAGCGGGAGCGGTGGGTCCTACGAGCAGTACTTC CASSGSGGSYEQYF 14 NA TRBJ2-7 TRBV7-2 NA
TGCAGCGCCGGTTTAGGGACAGGCCCTGGAGAGACCCAGTACTTC CSAGLGTGPGETQYF 15 once TRBJ2-5 TRBV29-1 TRBD1
TGCGCCAGCAGTGAGTCGGTAGGGGCAAACACCGGGGAGCTGTTTTTT CASSESVGANTGELFF 16 NA TRBJ2-2 TRBV10-1 NA
TGTGCCAGCAGTGAGGGACAGGGGGCAGATACGCAGTATTTT CASSEGQGADTQYF 14 NA TRBJ2-3 TRBV6-4 TRBD1
TGTGCCAGCAGTCCCTCAACAGGGCACTATGGCTACACCTTC CASSPSTGHYGYTF 14 NA TRBJ1-2 TRBV28 NA
TGCGCCAGCAGCTTCGGACCGGGGGACACCATATATTTT CASSFGPGDTIYF 13 NA TRBJ1-3 TRBV5-1 NA
TGTGCCAGCAGCCAGACAGGGAGATCCCACGAGCAGTACTTC CASSQTGRSHEQYF 14 NA TRBJ2-7 TRBV6-5 TRBD1
TGTGCCAGCAGTGAGGCCTCCACAGGGGCATCCTATGGCTACACCTTC CASSEASTGASYGYTF 16 NA TRBJ1-2 TRBV6-4 TRBD1
TGTGCCAGCACCCTAAGCGCAGGGTATAATTCACCCCTCCACTTT CASTLSAGYNSPLHF 15 NA TRBJ1-6 TRBV27 NA
TGTGCCAGCAGCTTATACAGGGGGCCTAGCACAGATACGCAGTATTTT CASSLYRGPSTDTQYF 16 NA TRBJ2-3 TRBV5-6 TRBD1
TGTGCCAGCAGCTTGTGGGTAGGGGTAGGAGAGACCCAGTACTTC CASSLWVGVGETQYF 15 NA TRBJ2-5 TRBV5-8 NA
TGTGCCAGCAGCCCGGGGGACAGTTGGGGGGAGACCCAGTACTTC CASSPGDSWGETQYF 15 medium-sized TRBJ2-5 TRBV7-3 NA
TGTGCCATCAGTGAGTCGGCAGGGCGTGACACTGAAGCTTTCTTT CAISESAGRDTEAFF 15 NA TRBJ1-1 TRBV10-3 NA
TGTGCCGGGACTCCGGGACTAGCGGGAGAAAGAGGCTACGAGCAGTACTTC CAGTPGLAGERGYEQYF 17 NA TRBJ2-7 TRBV7-8 TRBD2
TGCGCCAGCAGCCCCGGGGTATGGGTCGCGCCCCTCCACTTT CASSPGVWVAPLHF 14 NA TRBJ1-6 TRBV5-1 NA
TGCGCCAGCAGCCCCTCCGGGACAGGCAAAAACATTCAGTACTTC CASSPSGTGKNIQYF 15 NA TRBJ2-4 TRBV5-1 TRBD1
TGTGCCACCAGCAGAGATCTACAGGGTCGGACCGGGGAGCTGTTTTTT CATSRDLQGRTGELFF 16 NA TRBJ2-2 TRBV15 NA
TGTGCCTGGAGTGAAAAGGGCAGGGAGGATGAAAAACTGTTTTTT CAWSEKGREDEKLFF 15 once TRBJ1-4 TRBV30 NA
TGTGCCAGCAGTATTGGGGGGGCGCAGAGGGAGCAGTACTTC CASSIGGAQREQYF 14 NA TRBJ2-7 TRBV28 NA
TGTGCCAGCAGCTTAGGAGCGGGGTCCGGAAACACCATATATTTT CASSLGAGSGNTIYF 15 NA TRBJ1-3 TRBV11-3 NA
TGTGCCAGCAGTCCTGATGCAGGGGTCAGGGGCAATGAGCAGTTCTTC CASSPDAGVRGNEQFF 16 NA TRBJ2-1 TRBV27 NA
TGTGCCAGCATCGGGACTAGCATTTCAGATACGCAGTATTTT CASIGTSISDTQYF 14 NA TRBJ2-3 TRBV7-9 TRBD2
TGTGCCAGTAGTTCCCGGACTAGCCCAGCCGGGGAGCTGTTTTTT CASSSRTSPAGELFF 15 NA TRBJ2-2 TRBV19 TRBD2
TGCGCCAGCAGCACCCGACAGGGCACTGAAGCTTTCTTT CASSTRQGTEAFF 13 NA TRBJ1-1 TRBV5-1 TRBD1
TGCGCCAGCAGTGACCCGCCATCAGGGAACTGGGGTGAGCAGTACTTC CASSDPPSGNWGEQYF 16 NA TRBJ2-7 TRBV10-2 NA
TGTGCCAGCAGCTTCCGAGCGGGAGGGCCGGTAGATACGCAGTATTTT CASSFRAGGPVDTQYF 16 NA TRBJ2-3 TRBV13 TRBD2
TGTGCTAGTGGTTTCGGCAGGGCCACAGATACGCAGTATTTT CASGFGRATDTQYF 14 once TRBJ2-3 TRBV12-5 NA
TGTGCCAGTAGTATGGGGACAGGGTCCAGCCTTGGCTACACCTTC CASSMGTGSSLGYTF 15 NA TRBJ1-2 TRBV19 TRBD1
TGCGCCAGCAGCTTGGAGGGGGGGAGCGACTACAATGAGCAGTTCTTC CASSLEGGSDYNEQFF 16 NA TRBJ2-1 TRBV5-1 NA
TGTGCCAGCAACCTATTTGGCAGGGGCTCCTACAATGAGCAGTTCTTC CASNLFGRGSYNEQFF 16 NA TRBJ2-1 TRBV5-4 NA
TGTGCCAGCTCGGGTTGGGCGCCAGGCAATCAGCCCCAGCATTTT CASSGWAPGNQPQHF 15 NA TRBJ1-5 TRBV18 NA
TGCGCCAGCAGCTTGGAACAGGGGGCGAGCTCCTACGAGCAGTACTTC CASSLEQGASSYEQYF 16 NA TRBJ2-7 TRBV5-1 TRBD1
TGTGCCAGCAGTCAGTCCCCTTCTAGTAGCAATGAGCAGTTCTTC CASSQSPSSSNEQFF 15 NA TRBJ2-1 TRBV5-4 NA
TGCGCCAGCAGCTTGGGTTGGAGAGGGGAGCAGTACTTC CASSLGWRGEQYF 13 few TRBJ2-7 TRBV5-1 NA
TGTGCCAGCTCACCACCGCAGGGAGGTAGTAGCAATCAGCCCCAGCATTTT CASSPPQGGSSNQPQHF 17 NA TRBJ1-5 TRBV18 NA
TGTGCCAGCAGTTTATTCGTAGGGGGCTCTCGGGAGCAGTACTTC CASSLFVGGSREQYF 15 NA TRBJ2-7 TRBV28 TRBD1
TGTGCCAGCAGTGGGACAGTCCTATTGAACACTGAAGCTTTCTTT CASSGTVLLNTEAFF 15 NA TRBJ1-1 TRBV28 TRBD1
TGTGCCAGCAGTTTAACGCGTAGGGGTCTTACTCAGAACACTGAAGCTTTCTTT CASSLTRRGLTQNTEAFF 18 NA TRBJ1-1 TRBV27 NA
TGTGCCAGCAGCGGTTCACAGGGGTGGAATGAGCAGTTCTTC CASSGSQGWNEQFF 14 NA TRBJ2-1 TRBV9 TRBD1
TGCGCCAGCAGCTTGGGACTAGCGGGAGCCTACAATGAGCAGTTCTTC CASSLGLAGAYNEQFF 16 NA TRBJ2-1 TRBV5-1 TRBD2
TGTGCCAGTAGTATAGGACAAACAAAGAACACTGAAGCTTTCTTT CASSIGQTKNTEAFF 15 few TRBJ1-1 TRBV19 NA
TGTGCCAGCAGCTTGGCGTCTATTTACGAGCAGTACTTC CASSLASIYEQYF 13 NA TRBJ2-7 TRBV5-6 NA
TGTGCCAGCAGCAGAGGAAGGTCACCCCTCCACTTT CASSRGRSPLHF 12 NA TRBJ1-6 TRBV7-3 NA
TGTGCCAGCAGTGACAGGACCCTGAACACTGAAGCTTTCTTT CASSDRTLNTEAFF 14 NA TRBJ1-1 TRBV6-5 NA
TGTGCCAGCATTAGACCGGGACAGGGGGCATCTGGGGCCAACGTCCTGACTTTC CASIRPGQGASGANVLTF 18 NA TRBJ2-6 TRBV21-1 NA
TGTGCCAGCAGCTTAGCCCCACGCGGAGGGGAGACTGAAGCTTTCTTT CASSLAPRGGETEAFF 16 NA TRBJ1-1 TRBV7-8 NA
TGTGCCAGTAGTTCCGGCCTGCAGGCCCAGTACTTC CASSSGLQAQYF 12 NA TRBJ2-5 TRBV19 NA
TGTGCCAGCAGTTCCCGGGTAAACACTGAAGCTTTCTTT CASSSRVNTEAFF 13 NA TRBJ1-1 TRBV11-3 NA